What follows are 18 T cell receptor beta chains derived from one specimen sequenced in a study of cytomegalovirus exposure and HLA in healthy donors. It was with 60 Vbeta and 13 Jbeta primers that the PCR ran. Only in-frame clones appear in the TCRdb table, and some are missing; sequencing was by immunoSEQ multiplex PCR. The repertoire consists of about 200,000 clones, with over 65% occurring once and the leading ten covering roughly 3.2%. Input material: PBMCs. The receptors here all came from a man aged 35 to 55 in good health and CMV-seropositive.

The chain has TRBV30 and TRBJ1-2; 8 bases map to TRBD1. CDR1 is GTSNPN and CDR2 is SVGIG in the germline V gene (reference sequence). This CDR3 comprises 15 residues. Losses at the gene ends were 0 bases for V and 7 bases for J; bases not matched to a gene: 10. As DNA, the CDR3 is TGTGCCTGGAGTGTATACCCGCCAGGGGGCTCTGGCTACACCTTC. Its protein product is CAWSVYPPGGSGYTF.

This chain joins TRBV7-7 and TRBJ2-5; D may be TRBD2 (6 bases). The CDR3 loop spans 14 amino acids. Trimming took off 5 bases at V and 5 bases at J, with 15 bases between the two ends. From germline, CDR1 is SSHAT and CDR2 FNYEAQ (reference sequence). CDR3 sequence reads: CASSPLSGVETQYF. In DNA form, the CDR3 reads TGTGCCAGCAGCCCCCTCTCGGGGGTGGAGACCCAGTACTTC.

This chain links TRBV18 with TRBJ2-1; D not certain. The CDR3 is 15 residues long. Per the germline V gene, CDR1 is KGHSH and CDR2 is LQKENI. V lost 2 bases to trimming and J lost 0 bases, with 8 bases between them. The CDR3 spells CASSPGPSSYNEQFF. The DNA of the CDR3 is TGTGCCAGCTCACCAGGGCCATCCTCCTACAATGAGCAGTTCTTC.

This clone was found once. The chain combines TRBV7-8 with TRBJ2-7; D uncertain. The CDR3 runs 16 residues. V lost 1 base and J 10 bases, leaving 23 bases between the germline ends. The germline V gene encodes CDR1 SGHVS and CDR2 FQNEAQ. CDR3 loop: CASSLGSGPLLRRQYF. CDR3 in DNA: TGTGCCAGCAGCTTAGGGTCGGGTCCTCTCCTACGACGCCAGTACTTC.

The J gene is TRBJ2-5, the V gene TRBV7-2; 7 bases map to TRBD2. Germline loops: CDR1 SGHTA, CDR2 FQGNSA. J lost 5 bases, V lost 3 bases, and 9 bases had no gene match. CDR3 length: 15 amino acids. The CDR3 here is CASSLGGGGRETQYF. For the CDR3, the DNA is TGTGCCAGCAGCTTGGGCGGGGGAGGTCGGGAGACCCAGTACTTC. Based on the CDR3 plus reference TRBV7-2 and TRBJ2-5, the full variable domain is GAGVSQSPSNKVTEKGKDVELRCDPISGHTALYWYRQSLGQGLEFLIYFQGNSAPDKSGLPSDRFSAERTGGSVSTLTIQRTQQEDSAVYLCASSLGGGGRETQYFGPGTRLLVL.

This clone has just a few counts. This sequence joins TRBV9 and TRBJ1-6; TRBD1 agrees at 7 bases. The germline V gene encodes CDR1 SGDLS and CDR2 YYNGEE. The CDR3 contains 15 residues. The J segment lost 13 bases and the V segment lost 5 bases, leaving 15 bases of the junction unmatched. DNA of the CDR3: TGTGCCAGCAGGAGGGGAGACAGGGACGGTTTTCCCCTCCACTTT. Translation gives CASRRGDRDGFPLHF.

This sequence joins TRBV11-2 and TRBJ2-1, with TRBD2 matching 13 bases. V was pared by 5 bases and J by 8 bases, with 6 bases of the junction left unmatched. Per germline, CDR1 SGHAT and CDR2 FQNNGV. The CDR3 runs 15 residues. The CDR3 sequence is CASSLRTSGGDEQFF. The CDR3 DNA reads as TGTGCCAGCAGCCTAAGGACTAGCGGGGGTGATGAGCAGTTCTTC. The full variable domain, in which reference TRBV11-2 and TRBJ2-1 provide the parts outside the CDR3, is EAGVAQSPRYKIIEKRQSVAFWCNPISGHATLYWYQQILGQGPKLLIQFQNNGVVDDSQLPKDRFSAERLKGVDSTLKIQPAKLEDSAVYLCASSLRTSGGDEQFFGPGTRLTVL.

The chain combines TRBV2 with TRBJ1-2, with D tentatively TRBD1 (6 bases). CDR1 is SNHLY, CDR2 FYNNEI, per germline. V was pared by 6 bases and J by 4 bases, with 15 bases between. CDR3 size: 14 residues. CDR3: CASRHPTGSYGYTF. CDR3 DNA: TGTGCCAGCAGACACCCGACAGGCTCCTATGGCTACACCTTC.

The CDR3 spells CASSLPTGLLYNEQFF. CDR3 DNA sequence: TGTGCCAGCAGTTTGCCAACAGGGTTGTTATACAATGAGCAGTTCTTC. The gene calls are TRBV28 and TRBJ2-1; possibly TRBD1 for D (6 bases). Germline V gene sequence: CDR1 MDHEN, CDR2 SYDVKM. V was shortened by 3 bases and J by 4 bases, with 16 bases between the two germline ends. The CDR3 extends over 16 amino acids.

V gene TRBV5-4 combines with J gene TRBJ1-2, with TRBD1 matching over 8 bases. CDR1 and CDR2 (germline): SGHNT, YYREEE (reference sequence). The V and J ends lost 4 bases and 3 bases, in that order; junction bases with no gene match: 8. This CDR3 region has 15 residues. The CDR3 loop is CASSQRTGRDYGYTF. The CDR3 DNA sequence: TGTGCCAGCAGCCAAAGGACAGGGAGGGACTATGGCTACACCTTC.

The sample holds a few counts of this clone. In the same sample, other DNA sequences code for this CDR3. The chain employs TRBV6-6 and TRBJ1-6, with 8 positions matching TRBD1. V was clipped by 6 bases and J by 10 bases; unmatched bases: 5. CDR1 is MNHNY, CDR2 SVGAGI, per germline (reference sequence). This CDR3 has 13 amino acids. The CDR3 loop reads CASRRQGSSPLHF. Written as DNA, the CDR3 is TGTGCCAGCAGACGACAGGGGTCCTCACCCCTCCACTTT.

V usage is TRBV2 and J usage is TRBJ2-2; 8 positions match TRBD1. J gave up 0 bases and V 6 bases, and 6 bases lay outside the gene matches. CDR1 is SNHLY, CDR2 FYNNEI, per germline. This CDR3 comprises 16 residues. As DNA, the CDR3 is TGTGCCAGCAGCGTACAGGGGGTTTCGAACACCGGGGAGCTGTTTTTT. Amino acid sequence: CASSVQGVSNTGELFF.

This chain joins TRBV6-6 and TRBJ2-3; tentatively, D is TRBD1 (6 bases). Trimming pared 5 bases from V and 0 bases from J, leaving 12 bases between. Germline loops: CDR1 MNHNY, CDR2 SVGAGI (reference sequence). The length of the CDR3 is 15 residues. The CDR3 is CASSTPRGSTDTQYF. Here the CDR3 DNA reads TGTGCCAGCAGTACCCCTAGGGGGAGCACAGATACGCAGTATTTT.

The gene calls are TRBV6-1 and TRBJ2-1; D perhaps matches TRBD1 (5 bases). With 3 bases removed from V and 0 bases from J, the gap between germline ends came to 15 bases. Per the germline V gene, CDR1 is MNHNS and CDR2 is SASEGT. The CDR3 covers 17 residues. The CDR3 DNA sequence: TGTGCCAGCAGTGAGAACCGACAGCCCCGCTCCTACAATGAGCAGTTCTTC. Its translation: CASSENRQPRSYNEQFF.

This chain uses TRBV19 with TRBJ2-1; possibly TRBD2 for D (5 bases). This CDR3 is 13 amino acids long. The germline gives CDR1 LNHDA, CDR2 SQIVND (reference sequence). V lost 4 bases, J lost 4 bases, and 8 bases lay in between. The CDR3 is CASSTPGYNEQFF. In DNA form, the CDR3 reads TGTGCCAGTAGTACCCCGGGATACAATGAGCAGTTCTTC.

This clone has only one observation. The chain is built from TRBV19 and TRBJ2-1; 7 bases match TRBD2. Germline V CDR1 and CDR2: LNHDA, SQIVND (reference sequence). J was trimmed by 6 bases and V by 3 bases; bases with no gene match: 8. This CDR3 contains 15 residues. The DNA for the CDR3 is TGTGCCAGTAGTATCTGGGGGGGTAGGAGCAATGAGCAGTTCTTC. It is translated as CASSIWGGRSNEQFF.

CDR3 in amino acids: CASGSWTGRGQETQYF. The CDR3 DNA reads as TGTGCTAGTGGTTCATGGACAGGGAGAGGCCAAGAGACCCAGTACTTC. This chain connects TRBV12-5 to TRBJ2-5; 8 bases agree with TRBD1. The CDR3 runs 16 residues. V trimming: 4 bases; J trimming: 1 base; junction bases outside the gene matches: 8. CDR1 is LGHNT, CDR2 FRNRAP, per germline. The full variable domain, with the rest looked up from reference TRBV12-5 and TRBJ2-5, is DARVTQTPRHKVTEMGQEVTMRCQPILGHNTVFWYRQTMMQGLELLAYFRNRAPLDDSGMPKDRFSAEMPDATLATLKIQPSEPRDSAVYFCASGSWTGRGQETQYFGPGTRLLVL.

V usage is TRBV4-1 and J usage is TRBJ2-1; D perhaps matches TRBD2 (6 bases). The CDR3 is 16 amino acids. V was trimmed by 4 bases and J by 5 bases, leaving 18 bases between them. The V gene's germline CDR1 is MGHRA and CDR2 YSYEKL. CDR3 coding DNA: TGCGCCAGCAGCCTAAGGGAACTAGCTGAAAACAATGAGCAGTTCTTC. Amino acid sequence: CASSLRELAENNEQFF.